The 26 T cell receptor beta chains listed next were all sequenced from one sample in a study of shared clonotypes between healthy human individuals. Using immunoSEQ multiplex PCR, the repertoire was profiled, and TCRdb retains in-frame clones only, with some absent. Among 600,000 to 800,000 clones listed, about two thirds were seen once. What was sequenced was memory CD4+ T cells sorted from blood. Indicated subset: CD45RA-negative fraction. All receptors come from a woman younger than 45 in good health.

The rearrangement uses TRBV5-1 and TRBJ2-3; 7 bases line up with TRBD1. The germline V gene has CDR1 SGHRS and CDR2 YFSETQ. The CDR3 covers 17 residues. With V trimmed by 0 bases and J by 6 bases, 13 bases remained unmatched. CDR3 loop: CASSLVGIGQARDTQYF. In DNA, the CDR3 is TGCGCCAGCAGCTTGGTGGGGATAGGACAGGCAAGGGATACGCAGTATTTT.

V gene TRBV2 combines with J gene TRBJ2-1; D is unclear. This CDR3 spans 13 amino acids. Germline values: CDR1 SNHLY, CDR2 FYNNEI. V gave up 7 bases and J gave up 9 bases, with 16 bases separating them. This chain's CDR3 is CASNPDRISEQFF. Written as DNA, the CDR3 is TGTGCCAGCAATCCGGACCGCATCAGTGAGCAGTTCTTC. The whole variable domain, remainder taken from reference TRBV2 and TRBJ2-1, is EPEVTQTPSHQVTQMGQEVILRCVPISNHLYFYWYRQILGQKVEFLVSFYNNEISEKSEIFDDQFSVERPDGSNFTLKIRSTKLEDSAMYFCASNPDRISEQFFGPGTRLTVL.

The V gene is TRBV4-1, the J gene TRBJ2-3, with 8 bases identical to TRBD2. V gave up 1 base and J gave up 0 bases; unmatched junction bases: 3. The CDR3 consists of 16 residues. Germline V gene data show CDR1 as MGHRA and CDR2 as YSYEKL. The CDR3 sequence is CASSQGLAGSTDTQYF. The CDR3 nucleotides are TGCGCCAGCAGCCAAGGTCTAGCGGGCAGCACAGATACGCAGTATTTT.

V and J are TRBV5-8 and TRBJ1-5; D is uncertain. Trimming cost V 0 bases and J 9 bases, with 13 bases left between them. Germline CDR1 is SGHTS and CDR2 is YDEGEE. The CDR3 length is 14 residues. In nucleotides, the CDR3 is TGTGCCAGCAGCTTGGGATGGGGTGGGGTGCCCCAGCATTTT. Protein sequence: CASSLGWGGVPQHF.

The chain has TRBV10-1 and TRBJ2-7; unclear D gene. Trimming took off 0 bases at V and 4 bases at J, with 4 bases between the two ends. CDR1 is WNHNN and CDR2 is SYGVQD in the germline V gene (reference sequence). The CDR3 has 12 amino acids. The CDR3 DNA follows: TGCGCCAGCAGTGAGTCGAGGTACGAGCAGTACTTC. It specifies CASSESRYEQYF.

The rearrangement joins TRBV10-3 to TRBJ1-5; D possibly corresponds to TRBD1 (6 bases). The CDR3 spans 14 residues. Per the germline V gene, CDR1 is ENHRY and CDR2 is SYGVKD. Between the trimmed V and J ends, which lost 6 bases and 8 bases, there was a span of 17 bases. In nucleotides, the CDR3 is TGTGCCATCAGAGGACAGTCCCAATCGGAGCCCCAGCATTTT. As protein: CAIRGQSQSEPQHF.

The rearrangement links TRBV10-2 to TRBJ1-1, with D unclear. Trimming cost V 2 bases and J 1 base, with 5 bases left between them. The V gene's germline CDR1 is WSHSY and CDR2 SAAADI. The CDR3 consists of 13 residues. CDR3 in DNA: TGCGCCAGCAGTGAGCAACAGAACACTGAAGCTTTCTTT. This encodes CASSEQQNTEAFF.

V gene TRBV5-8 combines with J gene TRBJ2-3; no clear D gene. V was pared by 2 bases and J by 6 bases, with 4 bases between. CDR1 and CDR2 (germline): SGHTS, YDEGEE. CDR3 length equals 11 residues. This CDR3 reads CASSLGDTQYF. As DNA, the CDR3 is TGTGCCAGCAGCTTAGGGGATACGCAGTATTTT.

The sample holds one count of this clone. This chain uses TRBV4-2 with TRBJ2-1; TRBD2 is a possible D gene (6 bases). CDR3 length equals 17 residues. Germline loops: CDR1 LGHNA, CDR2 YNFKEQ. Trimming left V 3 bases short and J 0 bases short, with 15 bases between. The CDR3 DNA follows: TGTGCCAGCAGCCAGCCGGGAGCCGGGTACTCCTACAATGAGCAGTTCTTC. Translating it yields CASSQPGAGYSYNEQFF.

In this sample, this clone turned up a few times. As DNA, the CDR3 is TGTGCCAGCAGCTCGCCGGGACAGGTATACAATGAGCAGTTCTTC. It is translated as CASSSPGQVYNEQFF. The J gene is TRBJ2-1, the V gene TRBV7-9; TRBD1 matches 8 bases. CDR3 length equals 15 residues. V dropped 4 bases and J dropped 4; count of bases not matched to a gene: 6. Germline V gene data show CDR1 as SEHNR and CDR2 as FQNEAQ (reference sequence).

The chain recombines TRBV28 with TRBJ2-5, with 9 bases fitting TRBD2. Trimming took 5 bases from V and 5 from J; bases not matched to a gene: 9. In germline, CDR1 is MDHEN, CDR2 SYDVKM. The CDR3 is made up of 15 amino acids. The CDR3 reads CASSAGGLAGETQYF. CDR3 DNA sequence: TGTGCCAGCAGTGCAGGGGGACTAGCTGGGGAGACCCAGTACTTC.

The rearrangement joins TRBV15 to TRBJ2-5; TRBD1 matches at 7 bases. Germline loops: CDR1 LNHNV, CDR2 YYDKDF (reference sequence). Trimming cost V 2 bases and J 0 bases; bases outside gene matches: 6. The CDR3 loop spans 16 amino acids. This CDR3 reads CATSRTLTGDQETQYF. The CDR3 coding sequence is TGTGCCACCAGCAGAACATTAACAGGGGACCAAGAGACCCAGTACTTC.

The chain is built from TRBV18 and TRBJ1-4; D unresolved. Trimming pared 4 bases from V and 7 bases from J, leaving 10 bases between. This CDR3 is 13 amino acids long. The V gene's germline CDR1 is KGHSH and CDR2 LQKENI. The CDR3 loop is CASSRERSEKLFF. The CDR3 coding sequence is TGTGCCAGCTCACGAGAAAGGAGTGAAAAACTGTTTTTT.

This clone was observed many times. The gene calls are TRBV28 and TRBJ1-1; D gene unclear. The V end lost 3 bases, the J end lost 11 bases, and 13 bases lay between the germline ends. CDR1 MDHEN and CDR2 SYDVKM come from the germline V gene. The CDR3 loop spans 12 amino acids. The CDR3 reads CASSFPSARAFF. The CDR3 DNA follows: TGTGCCAGCAGTTTCCCCTCCGCGAGGGCTTTCTTT.

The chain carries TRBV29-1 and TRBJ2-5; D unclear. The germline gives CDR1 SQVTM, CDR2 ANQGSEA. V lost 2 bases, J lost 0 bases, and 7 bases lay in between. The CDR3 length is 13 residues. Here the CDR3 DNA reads TGCAGCGTTGAACGACCAAACCAAGAGACCCAGTACTTC. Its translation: CSVERPNQETQYF.

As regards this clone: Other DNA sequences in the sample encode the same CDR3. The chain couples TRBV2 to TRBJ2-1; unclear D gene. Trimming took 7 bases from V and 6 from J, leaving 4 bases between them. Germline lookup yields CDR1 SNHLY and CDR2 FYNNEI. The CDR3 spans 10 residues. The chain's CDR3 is CASKGNEQFF. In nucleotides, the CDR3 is TGTGCCAGCAAGGGCAATGAGCAGTTCTTC.

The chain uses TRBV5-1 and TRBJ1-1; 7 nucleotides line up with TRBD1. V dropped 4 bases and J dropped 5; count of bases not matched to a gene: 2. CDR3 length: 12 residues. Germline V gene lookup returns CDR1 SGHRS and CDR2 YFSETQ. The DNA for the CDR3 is TGCGCCAGCAGCGTGACAGGGACTGAAGCTTTCTTT. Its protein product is CASSVTGTEAFF.

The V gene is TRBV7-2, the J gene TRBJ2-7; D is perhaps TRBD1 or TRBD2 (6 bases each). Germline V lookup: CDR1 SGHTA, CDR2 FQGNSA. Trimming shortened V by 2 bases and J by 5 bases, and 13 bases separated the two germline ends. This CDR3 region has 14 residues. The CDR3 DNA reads TGTGCCAGCAGCTTATGGGGGGCCGGGGACGAGCAGTACTTC. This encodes CASSLWGAGDEQYF.

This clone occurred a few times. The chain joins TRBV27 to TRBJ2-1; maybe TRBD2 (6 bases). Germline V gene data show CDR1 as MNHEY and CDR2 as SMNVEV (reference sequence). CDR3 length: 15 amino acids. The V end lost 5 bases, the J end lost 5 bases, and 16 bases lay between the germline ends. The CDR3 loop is CASSPDGRPDNEQFF. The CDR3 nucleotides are TGTGCCAGCAGTCCCGACGGGAGACCGGACAATGAGCAGTTCTTC.

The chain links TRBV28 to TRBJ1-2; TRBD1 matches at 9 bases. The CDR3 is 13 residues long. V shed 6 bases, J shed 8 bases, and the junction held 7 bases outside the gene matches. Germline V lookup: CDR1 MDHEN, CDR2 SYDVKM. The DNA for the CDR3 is TGTGCCAGCAGGATACAGGGGGCGCAAGGCTACACCTTC. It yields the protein CASRIQGAQGYTF.

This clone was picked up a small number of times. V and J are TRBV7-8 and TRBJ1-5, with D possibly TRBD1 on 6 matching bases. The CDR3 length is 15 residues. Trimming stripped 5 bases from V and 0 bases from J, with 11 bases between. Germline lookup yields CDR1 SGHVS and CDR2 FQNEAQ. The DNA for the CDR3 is TGTGCCAGCAGCGTTGGGGGGCATAGCAATCAGCCCCAGCATTTT. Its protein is CASSVGGHSNQPQHF. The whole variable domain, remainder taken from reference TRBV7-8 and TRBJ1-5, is GAGVSQSPRYKVAKRGQDVALRCDPISGHVSLFWYQQALGQGPEFLTYFQNEAQLDKSGLPSDRFFAERPEGSVSTLKIQRTQQEDSAVYLCASSVGGHSNQPQHFGDGTRLSIL.

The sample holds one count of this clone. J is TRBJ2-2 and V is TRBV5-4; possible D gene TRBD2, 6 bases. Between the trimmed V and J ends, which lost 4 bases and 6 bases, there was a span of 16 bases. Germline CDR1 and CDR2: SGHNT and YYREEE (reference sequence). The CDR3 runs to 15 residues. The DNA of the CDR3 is TGTGCCAGCAGCCCAACGGGTCTAGCGTCCGGGGAGCTGTTTTTT. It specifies CASSPTGLASGELFF.

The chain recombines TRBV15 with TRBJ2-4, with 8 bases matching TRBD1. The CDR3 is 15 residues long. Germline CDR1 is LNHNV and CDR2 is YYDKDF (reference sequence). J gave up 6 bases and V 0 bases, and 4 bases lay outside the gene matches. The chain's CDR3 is CATSRDRDRRNIQYF. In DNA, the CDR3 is TGTGCCACCAGCAGAGACCGGGACAGGCGAAACATTCAGTACTTC.

Here the CDR3 reads CASSPGQGYATNEKLFF. CDR3 nucleotides: TGTGCCAGCAGTCCAGGACAGGGATATGCAACTAATGAAAAACTGTTTTTT. The V call is TRBV25-1, the J call TRBJ1-4; 8 bases map to TRBD1. After removal of 5 bases from V and 0 bases from J, the junction contained 8 bases not matched to a gene. The CDR3 length is 17 residues. Germline V gene lookup returns CDR1 MGHDK and CDR2 SYGVNS.

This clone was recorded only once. CDR3: CASSLRDRAYGYTF. In DNA form, the CDR3 reads TGTGCCAGCAGTTTACGGGACCGAGCCTATGGCTACACCTTC. The gene calls are TRBV27 and TRBJ1-2; TRBD1 is a possible D gene (5 bases). Per the germline V gene, CDR1 is MNHEY and CDR2 is SMNVEV (reference sequence). The CDR3 loop spans 14 amino acids. V was clipped by 2 bases and J by 4 bases, with 11 bases between them.

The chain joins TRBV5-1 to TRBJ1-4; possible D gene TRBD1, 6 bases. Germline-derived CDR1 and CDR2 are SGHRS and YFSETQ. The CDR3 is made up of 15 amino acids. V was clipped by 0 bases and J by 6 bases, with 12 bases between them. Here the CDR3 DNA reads TGCGCCAGCAGCTTGGCCCCGCAGGGGTATGAAAAACTGTTTTTT. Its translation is CASSLAPQGYEKLFF.